These T cell receptor beta chains were read from a single sample in a study of blood T cell repertoires in COVID-19. Only in-frame clones appear in the TCRdb table, and some are missing; sequencing was by immunoSEQ multiplex PCR. The table shows approximately 230,000 clones, with about 86% occurring only once. The sample was peripheral blood. All receptors come from an elderly man with acute or convalescent COVID-19. The conserved cysteine and the conserved F or W are not part of the CDR3 here.

v_gene | CDR3aa
TRBV28 | ASSPNGGPGQETQY
TRBV27 | ASSSWTGGGLETQY
TRBV24-1 | ATSAGGRIWDEQY
TRBV7-2 | ASSRGVAALPDTQY
TRBV10-3 | AISVTGNEQETQY
TRBV7-2 | ASSLVTGGGSYNSPLH
TRBV19 | ASSIGGGRVRAEAF
TRBV28 | ASSLKRNEQY
TRBV24-1 | ATSVADRDYGYT
TRBV18 | ASSADTGELF
TRBV30 | ACGTGWRELF
TRBV11-2 | ATGGPGQPGPGNTIY
TRBV21-1 | ASSRPLGGQQRRCQETQY
TRBV6-6 | ASRNTGGDTGELF
TRBV7-2 | ASKGVRRTEAF
TRBV2 | ASSESPRGDQETQY
TRBV5-1 | ASGLAGTYNEQF
TRBV3-1/TRBV3-2 | ASSRSGRAGGELF
TRBV27 | ASSRGGTGLAGGEQF
TRBV21-1 | ASSKERGGSWGYT
TRBV3-1/TRBV3-2 | ASSQAGSNQPQH
TRBV25-1 | ASSESGSYNEQF
TRBV3-1/TRBV3-2 | ASSQVTGGAF
TRBV5-1 | ASSLAGHSGNTIY
TRBV24-1 | ATSDWKTTGSAGELF
TRBV10-3 | AISGEDRGDTEAF
TRBV12-3/TRBV12-4 | ASSRLEETQY
TRBV2 | ASWMGGTAEAF
TRBV27 | ASSLSGRERAGELF
TRBV2 | ASSEDRGQGQPQH
TRBV3-1/TRBV3-2 | ASSLAGTDYEQY
TRBV27 | ASSPLDRRYGYT
TRBV15 | ATSRDPQGAPGANVLT
TRBV5-1 | ASSSGGPRDTQY
TRBV28 | ASSPGQGTDEQY
TRBV30 | ACWGHLSYNEQF
TRBV3-1/TRBV3-2 | ASGTSALYGYT
TRBV20-1 | SASGQGNSPLH
TRBV7-2 | ASSLNTRGEQY
TRBV20-1 | SAWTDEKLF
TRBV11-2 | ASSPGQGRSEKLF
TRBV5-6 | ASSWTGEREQF
TRBV18 | ASSPRQGSRDTEAF
TRBV18 | ASSVTGTGGYTQY
TRBV7-8 | ASSNTALGSPLH
TRBV9 | ASSVATTSGRGETQY
TRBV11-2 | ASSLYEGASNEQF
TRBV5-5 | ASSSTGLGTEAF
TRBV28 | ASRTGNSGIAETQY
TRBV28 | ASSPPGLAGEINEQF
TRBV19 | ASSTRSDRGVSYEQY
TRBV24-1 | ATSRQGFDEQF